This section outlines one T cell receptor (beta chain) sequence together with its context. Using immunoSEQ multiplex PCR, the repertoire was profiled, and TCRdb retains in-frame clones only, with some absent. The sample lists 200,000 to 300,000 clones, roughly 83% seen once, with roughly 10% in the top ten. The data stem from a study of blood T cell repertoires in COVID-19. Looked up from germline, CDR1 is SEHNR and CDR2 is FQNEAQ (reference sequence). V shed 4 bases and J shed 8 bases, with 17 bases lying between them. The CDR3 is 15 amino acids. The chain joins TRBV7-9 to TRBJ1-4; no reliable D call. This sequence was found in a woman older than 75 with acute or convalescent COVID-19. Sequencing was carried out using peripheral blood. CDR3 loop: CASSSSGGKREKLFF. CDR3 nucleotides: TGTGCCAGCAGCTCCAGCGGTGGGAAGCGAGAAAAACTGTTTTTT.